This T cell receptor beta chain was documented in a study of blood T cell repertoires in COVID-19 (dated by TCRdb to 2020 to 2022). Regarding the research as a whole: Samples from collaborators originated in the United States, Italy and Spain and spanned both the acute and convalescent phases of COVID-19. The material from the prospective study consisted of cDNA or gDNA derived from T cells, B-cell-depleted T cells, or PBMCs. Subjects who had been exposed to COVID-19, were actively infected with it, or had recovered from it provided the deeply sampled blood TCRbeta repertoires that made up the dataset. The repertoires were made available in a free public database intended to serve as a resource for research on the immune response to SARS-CoV-2. Samples were obtained from the ongoing ImmuneRACE study (first 160 participants) and from some 1,200 subjects provided by 6 global collaborators. A de-identified subject ID, COVID-19 status, age in years and sex were almost always included in the sample metadata. Where available, HLA class I and class II types were obtained from metadata supplied by the sample provider rather than from assay-based typing. Beyond this particular receptor, the publication reports: Clinical and demographic metadata were provided uncurated, with the amount varying by source and participant.

Participants in the prospective study were enrolled through a virtual design, were aged roughly 18 to 90 years, and lived in 24 United States geographic areas. To assign participants to cohorts, the prospective study relied on clinical history that participants themselves reported in a screening survey and a study questionnaire. Exposed participants had been in contact with someone with a PCR-confirmed or clinician-diagnosed COVID-19 case within 2 weeks of study entry. Each participant in the prospective study had whole blood, serum and a nasopharyngeal or oropharyngeal swab collected by mobile phlebotomists. Participants in the prospective study had the option to provide additional blood draws and questionnaires over a roughly two-month period. Before DNA extraction, prospective study blood samples were shipped either frozen or at room temperature. Its CDR3 holds 14 amino acids, cysteine through phenylalanine. Only CDR3 DNA is held: 42 bases, read in frame from base 1. V is clipped by 0 bases and J by 1 base, and the sequence between their germline boundaries is 7 bases long. CDR1 and CDR2 are read off the germline V gene (reference sequence) as SGHNT and YYREEE.

The immunoSEQ Assay, a bias-controlled multiplex PCR, was used to amplify TCRbeta CDR3 regions from genomic DNA. In the original analysis: Nucleated cell counts per sample were estimated from amplification of reference gene primers within the assay. To quantify the absolute abundance of each unique TCRbeta CDR3 rearrangement, sequence reads were collapsed and filtered. For each sample, productive Simpson clonality was calculated as the square root of Simpson's diversity index over productive rearrangements. Entries here come from immuneACCESS through TCRdb and include only in-frame sequences with V and J called. Some clones fail to appear in such tables; in the studies checked, an unresolved V gene covers under half of the shortfall, and the cause of the remainder is unknown. From that table come the V and J calls and clone size; the DNA was used to work out D and trimming. Counted in this sample were 150,000 to 200,000 clones; over 80% of them appeared once. The ten largest account for 5.2% of the sample.

With regard to this clone: Its antigen has not been determined. Per-base quality was not reported, and no clone a single base away is much larger than it.

The specimen sequenced was PBMCs or T cells enriched from blood (not recorded which). This chain joins TRBV5-4 to TRBJ1-2; the D gene assignment is ambiguous. The sequence was obtained from a man in his 70s who had been exposed to COVID-19. The DNA sequence follows: TGTGCCAGCAGCTTGGGGCATCTTAACTATGGCTACACCTTC. It codes for CASSLGHLNYGYTF.